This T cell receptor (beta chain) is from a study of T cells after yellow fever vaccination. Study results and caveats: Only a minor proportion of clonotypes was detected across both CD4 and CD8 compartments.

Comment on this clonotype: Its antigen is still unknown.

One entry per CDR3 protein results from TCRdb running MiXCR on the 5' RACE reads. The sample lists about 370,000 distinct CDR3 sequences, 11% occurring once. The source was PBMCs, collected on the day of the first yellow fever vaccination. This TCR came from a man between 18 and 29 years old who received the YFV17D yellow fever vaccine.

CDR3 coding DNA: TGTGCCAGCAGTTTCTGGGGCCCCGATATTCAGCAGTTCTTC. Its protein is CASSFWGPDIQQFF. V and J are TRBV27 and TRBJ2-1; TRBD1 is a possible D gene (5 bases). Germline-derived CDR1 and CDR2 are MNHEY and SMNVEV (reference sequence). The CDR3 sequence is 14 residues long. V was pared by 3 bases and J by 11 bases, with 17 bases between.